This T cell receptor beta chain was sequenced in a study of cytomegalovirus exposure and HLA in healthy donors. Primers included in the PCR were 60 Vbeta and 13 Jbeta primers. Clones were read by immunoSEQ multiplex PCR, and TCRdb kept only the in-frame ones, dropping some. The table lists tens of thousands of clones. This CDR3 has 13 amino acids. The ends lost 4 bases at V and 6 bases at J; junction bases unmatched: 2. In germline, CDR1 is SGHDT, CDR2 YYEEEE. The chain joins TRBV5-6 to TRBJ1-5, with 9 bases that match TRBD1. Sequenced input: PBMCs. This receptor was taken from a man aged 18 to 35 in good health and CMV-seropositive. DNA for the CDR3: TGTGCCAGCAGCCTACAGGGGGCTCAGCCCCAGCATTTT. Residues: CASSLQGAQPQHF.